This T cell receptor (beta chain) was obtained from a study of CD8+CD57+ T cells in acquired aplastic anemia. Study-wide background: Each DNA sample taken from sorted CD4+ and CD8+ cells came to 3 to 4 ug on average. Study findings and constraints: About 30 shared CD8+ CDR3s appeared highly expressed within patients' immunodominant clones.

As for this clonotype: Antigen unknown.

All patients picked for sequencing had shown, by flow cytometry, an expansion of CD8+CD57+ cells. Patients had received no therapy at the time of blood sampling. Trimming took 6 bases from V and 3 from J, leaving 15 bases between them. Germline loops: CDR1 SGDLS, CDR2 YYNGEE. The CDR3 covers 14 residues. Profiling of TCR beta VDJ combinations and CDR3 sequences used genomic DNA as template. TCRdb itself ran the reads through MiXCR, one entry per CDR3 protein. The repertoire includes under 250,000 distinct CDR3 sequences, 50% to 70% of them detected once, and under 60% sits in the top ten. The sequenced sample consisted of sorted CD4+, CD8+, or CD8+CD57+ T cells (not recorded which) from PBMCs. The rearrangement joins TRBV9 to TRBJ1-2; a possible D gene is TRBD1 (6 bases). This sequence was found in a human donor with aplastic anemia. The CDR3 DNA follows: TGTGCCAGCACCTCACTACAGGGTGACTATGGCTACACCTTC. Translating gives CASTSLQGDYGYTF.